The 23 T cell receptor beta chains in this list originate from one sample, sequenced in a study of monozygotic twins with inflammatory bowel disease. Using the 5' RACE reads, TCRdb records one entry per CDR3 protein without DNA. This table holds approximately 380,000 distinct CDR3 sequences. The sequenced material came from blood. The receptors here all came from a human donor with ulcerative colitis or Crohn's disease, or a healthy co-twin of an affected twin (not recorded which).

The chain's CDR3 is CASSWGTGASADQPQHF. This chain links TRBV7-2 with TRBJ1-5; there is no DNA to check the TCRdb D call of TRBD1. This CDR3 contains 17 residues. Germline V gives CDR1 SGHTA, CDR2 FQGNSA.

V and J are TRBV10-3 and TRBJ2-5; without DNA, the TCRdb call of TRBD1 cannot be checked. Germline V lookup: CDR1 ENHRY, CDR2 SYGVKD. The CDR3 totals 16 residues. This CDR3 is CAISETLLTAAETQYF.

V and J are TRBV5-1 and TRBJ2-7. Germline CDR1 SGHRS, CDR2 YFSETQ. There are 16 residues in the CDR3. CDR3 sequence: CASSLERSRSSYEQYF.

CDR3 protein: CASSLGKQGQTQYF. V usage is TRBV5-1 and J usage is TRBJ2-5; TCRdb names TRBD1, which stays unverified in the absence of DNA. The CDR3 has 14 residues. The germline V gene encodes CDR1 SGHRS and CDR2 YFSETQ.

Here the CDR3 reads CASSSVSGGPGSTDTQYF. This chain uses TRBV5-1 with TRBJ2-3; the TCRdb call, TRBD2, lacks DNA for checking. Germline CDR1 reads SGHRS; CDR2 reads YFSETQ. The length of the CDR3 is 18 residues.

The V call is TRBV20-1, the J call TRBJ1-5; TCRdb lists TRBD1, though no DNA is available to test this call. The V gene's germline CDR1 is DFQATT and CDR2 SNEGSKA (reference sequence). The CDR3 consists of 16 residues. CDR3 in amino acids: CSAADRLVGSNQPQHF.

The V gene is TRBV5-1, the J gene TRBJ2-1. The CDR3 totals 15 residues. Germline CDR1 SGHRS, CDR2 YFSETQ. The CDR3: CASSLHPTSYNEQFF. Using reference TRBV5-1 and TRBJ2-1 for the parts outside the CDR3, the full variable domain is KAGVTQTPRYLIKTRGQQVTLSCSPISGHRSVSWYQQTPGQGLQFLFEYFSETQRNKGNFPGRFSGRQFSNSRSEMNVSTLELGDSALYLCASSLHPTSYNEQFFGPGTRLTVL.

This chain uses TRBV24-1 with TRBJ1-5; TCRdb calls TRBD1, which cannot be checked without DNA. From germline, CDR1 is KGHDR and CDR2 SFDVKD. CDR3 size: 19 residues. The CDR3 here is CATSPPICSRAFCNQPQHF.

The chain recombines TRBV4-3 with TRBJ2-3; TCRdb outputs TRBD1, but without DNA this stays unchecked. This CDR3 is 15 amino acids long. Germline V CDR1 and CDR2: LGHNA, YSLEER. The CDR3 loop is CASSQLDGTADTQYF.

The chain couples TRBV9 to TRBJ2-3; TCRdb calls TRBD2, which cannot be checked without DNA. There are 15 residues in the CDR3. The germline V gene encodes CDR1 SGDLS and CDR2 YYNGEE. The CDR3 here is CASSVEGPAGNTQYF.

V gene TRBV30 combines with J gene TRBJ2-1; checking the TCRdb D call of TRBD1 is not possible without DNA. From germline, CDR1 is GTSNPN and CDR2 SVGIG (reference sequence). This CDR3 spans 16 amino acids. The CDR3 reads CAWSVGLTSSYNEQFF.

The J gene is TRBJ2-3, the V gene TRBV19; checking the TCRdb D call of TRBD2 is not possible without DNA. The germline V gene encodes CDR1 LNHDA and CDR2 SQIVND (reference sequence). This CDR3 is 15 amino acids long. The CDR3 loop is CASSNSGGITDTQYF. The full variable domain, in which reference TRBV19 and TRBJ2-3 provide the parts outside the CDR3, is DGGITQSPKYLFRKEGQNVTLSCEQNLNHDAMYWYRQDPGQGLRLIYYSQIVNDFQKGDIAEGYSVSREKKESFPLTVTSAQKNPTAFYLCASSNSGGITDTQYFGPGTRLTVL.

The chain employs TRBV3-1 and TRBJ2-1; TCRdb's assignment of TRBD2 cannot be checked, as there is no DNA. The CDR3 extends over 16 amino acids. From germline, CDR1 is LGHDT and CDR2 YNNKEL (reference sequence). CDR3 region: CASSYYSGGAYNEQFF.

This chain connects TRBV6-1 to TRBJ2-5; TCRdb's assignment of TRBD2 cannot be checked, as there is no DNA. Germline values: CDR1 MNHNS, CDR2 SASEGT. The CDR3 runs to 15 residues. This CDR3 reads CASSALAGGRETQYF.

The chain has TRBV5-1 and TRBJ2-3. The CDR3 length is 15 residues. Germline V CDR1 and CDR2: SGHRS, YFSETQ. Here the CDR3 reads CASSLEALSTDTQYF.

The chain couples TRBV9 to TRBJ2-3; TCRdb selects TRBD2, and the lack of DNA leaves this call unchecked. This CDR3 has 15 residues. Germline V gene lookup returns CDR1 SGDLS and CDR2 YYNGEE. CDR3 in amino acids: CASSPSPRGTDTQYF.

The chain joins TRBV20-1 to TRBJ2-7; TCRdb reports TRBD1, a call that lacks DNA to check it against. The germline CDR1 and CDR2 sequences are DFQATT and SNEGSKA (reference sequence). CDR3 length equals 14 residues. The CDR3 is CSARPGTGEYEQYF.

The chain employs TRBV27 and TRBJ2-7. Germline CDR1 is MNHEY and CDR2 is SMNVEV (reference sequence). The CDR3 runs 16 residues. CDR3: CASSLSRVVYAYEQYF.

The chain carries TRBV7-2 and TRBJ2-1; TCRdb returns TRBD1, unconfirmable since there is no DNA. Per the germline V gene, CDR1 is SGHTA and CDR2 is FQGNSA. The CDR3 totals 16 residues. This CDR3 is CASSSTGSISYNEQFF.

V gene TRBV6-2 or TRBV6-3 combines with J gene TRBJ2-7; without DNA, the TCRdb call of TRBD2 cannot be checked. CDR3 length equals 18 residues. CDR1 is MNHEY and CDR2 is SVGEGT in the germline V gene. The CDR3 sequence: CASSYDAWVLDGVYEQYF.

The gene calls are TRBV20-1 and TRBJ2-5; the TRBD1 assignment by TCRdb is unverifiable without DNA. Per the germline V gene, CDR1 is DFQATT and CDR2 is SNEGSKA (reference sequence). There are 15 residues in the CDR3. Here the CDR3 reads CSVQNPRDSQETQYF.

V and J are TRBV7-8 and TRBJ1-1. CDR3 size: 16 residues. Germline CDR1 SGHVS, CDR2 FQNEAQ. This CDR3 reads CASSRTVYTLNTEAFF.

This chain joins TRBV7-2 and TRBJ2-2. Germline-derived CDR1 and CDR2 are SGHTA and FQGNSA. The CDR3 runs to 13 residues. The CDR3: CASSVEWPGELFF.